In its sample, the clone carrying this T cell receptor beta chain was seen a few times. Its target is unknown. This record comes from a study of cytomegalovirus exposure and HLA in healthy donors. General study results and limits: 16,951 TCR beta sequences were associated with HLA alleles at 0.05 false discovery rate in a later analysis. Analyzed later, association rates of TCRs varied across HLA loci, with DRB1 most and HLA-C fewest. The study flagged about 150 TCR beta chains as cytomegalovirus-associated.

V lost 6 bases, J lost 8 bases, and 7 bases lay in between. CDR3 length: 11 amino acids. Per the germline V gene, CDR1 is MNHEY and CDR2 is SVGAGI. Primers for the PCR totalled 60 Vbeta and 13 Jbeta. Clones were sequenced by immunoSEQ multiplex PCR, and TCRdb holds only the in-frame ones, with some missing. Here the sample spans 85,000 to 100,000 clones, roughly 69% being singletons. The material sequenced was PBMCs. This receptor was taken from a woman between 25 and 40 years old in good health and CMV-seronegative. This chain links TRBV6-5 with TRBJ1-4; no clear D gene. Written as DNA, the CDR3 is TGTGCCAGCAGACTTAGAGAAAAACTGTTTTTT. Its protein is CASRLREKLFF.